What follows is one T cell receptor beta chain and its context. This record comes from a study of blood T cell repertoires in COVID-19. Study-level information: COVID-19 samples, acute and convalescent, were from the United States, Italy and Spain. From T cells, B-cell-depleted T cells, or PBMCs came the material, which was cDNA or gDNA.

Germline CDR1 and CDR2: LGHDT and YNNKEL (reference sequence). Unmatched junction bases numbered 4, after V lost 4 bases and J lost 3 bases. This CDR3 has 14 residues. Per the original methods: Amplifying reference gene primers gave estimates of nucleated cell counts. Sequencing was performed with immunoSEQ multiplex PCR; in TCRdb, only in-frame clones are kept and a portion is missing. That table is the source of V, J and clone size, and D and trimming were worked out from the DNA. Here the sample spans about 170,000 clones, about 87% being singletons. Source material: peripheral blood. This clonotype originated in a man aged 60 to 69 with acute or convalescent COVID-19. The genes are TRBV3-1 (or the pseudogene TRBV3-2) and TRBJ1-2; 8 positions agree with TRBD1. CDR3 coding DNA: TGTGCCAGCAGCCTAGGACAGGGAGACTATGGCTACACCTTC. Translated: CASSLGQGDYGYTF.